Listed below are T cell receptor beta chains from one sample, sequenced in a study of T cells expressing NK-cell markers. TCRdb re-called the 5' RACE reads and shows each CDR3 protein once, DNA omitted. This sample's table has roughly 390,000 distinct CDR3 sequences. The sequencing sample was made of blood T cells: a sorted CD56 or NKG2C T cell subset, CD4+ or CD8+ T cells, or bulk PBMC T cells (not recorded which). The origin of the receptors is a man aged 18-70 years in good health. CDR3s include the opening cysteine and the closing phenylalanine or tryptophan.

J gene: TRBJ2-7; V gene: TRBV20-1; CDR3 protein: CSARVSGQTSYEQYF
J gene: TRBJ1-5; V gene: TRBV3-1; CDR3 protein: CASSQDIGPQHF
J gene: TRBJ1-2; V gene: TRBV18; CDR3 protein: CASSPGAYYGYTF
J gene: TRBJ2-4; V gene: TRBV18; CDR3 protein: CASSPQGEAKNIQYF
J gene: TRBJ1-3; V gene: TRBV25-1; CDR3 protein: CASREPGRSPSGNTIYF
J gene: TRBJ2-7; V gene: TRBV6-5; CDR3 protein: CASSYWGTGDSEQYF
J gene: TRBJ1-5; V gene: TRBV6-5; CDR3 protein: CASSYDRNSNQPQHF
J gene: TRBJ2-7; V gene: TRBV4-2; CDR3 protein: CASSRLPAGLALNEQYF
J gene: TRBJ2-3; V gene: TRBV2; CDR3 protein: CASSNTEPGLADTQYF
J gene: TRBJ1-1; V gene: TRBV4-2; CDR3 protein: CASSQRLIENTEAFF
J gene: TRBJ2-1; V gene: TRBV3-1; CDR3 protein: CASSQDRGRGYYNEQFF
J gene: TRBJ2-1; V gene: TRBV5-1; CDR3 protein: CASSLMVIAGTYNEQFF
J gene: TRBJ2-7; V gene: TRBV24-1; CDR3 protein: CATSDRGQNYEQYF
J gene: TRBJ2-5; V gene: TRBV12-5; CDR3 protein: CASGNGLAGQETQYF
J gene: TRBJ2-3; V gene: TRBV12-3/TRBV12-4; CDR3 protein: CASSLWDRWGTDTQYF
J gene: TRBJ2-3; V gene: TRBV6-4; CDR3 protein: CASKVDFGGDTQYF
J gene: TRBJ2-5; V gene: TRBV7-2; CDR3 protein: CASSSNGGGGGETQYF
J gene: TRBJ2-7; V gene: TRBV2; CDR3 protein: CASSTLAGQGEQYF
J gene: TRBJ1-5; V gene: TRBV20-1; CDR3 protein: CSASTGRDQPQHF
J gene: TRBJ1-5; V gene: TRBV12-3/TRBV12-4; CDR3 protein: CASSLGNQPQHF
J gene: TRBJ2-7; V gene: TRBV5-6; CDR3 protein: CASSYRQHGRPSSYEQYF
J gene: TRBJ2-3; V gene: TRBV14; CDR3 protein: CASSQDAAWGADTQYF
J gene: TRBJ1-4; V gene: TRBV29-1; CDR3 protein: CSARMDREKLFF
J gene: TRBJ2-1; V gene: TRBV12-3/TRBV12-4; CDR3 protein: CASSQTGPYNEQFF
J gene: TRBJ1-2; V gene: TRBV6-5; CDR3 protein: CASSYSAFGGYTF
J gene: TRBJ1-6; V gene: TRBV5-5; CDR3 protein: CASSFGQGGSPLHF
J gene: TRBJ1-4; V gene: TRBV25-1; CDR3 protein: CASSGGTDRRTEKLFF
J gene: TRBJ1-6; V gene: TRBV2; CDR3 protein: CASSRTGGDDNSPLHF
J gene: TRBJ1-5; V gene: TRBV18; CDR3 protein: CASSTDYRQPQHF
J gene: TRBJ2-1; V gene: TRBV3-1; CDR3 protein: CASTQSVPKPYNEQFF
J gene: TRBJ2-5; V gene: TRBV6-5; CDR3 protein: CASSYHLAGGLETQYF
J gene: TRBJ1-5; V gene: TRBV3-1; CDR3 protein: CASSPNKGYSNQPQHF
J gene: TRBJ1-2; V gene: TRBV27; CDR3 protein: CASSLFGTGNYGYTF
J gene: TRBJ1-5; V gene: TRBV19; CDR3 protein: CASSARPGSQPQHF
J gene: TRBJ2-1; V gene: TRBV23-1; CDR3 protein: CASSPNPPGQGAREQFF
J gene: TRBJ2-4; V gene: TRBV3-1; CDR3 protein: CASSQEWGTGLAKNIQYF
J gene: TRBJ2-5; V gene: TRBV18; CDR3 protein: CASSQGTRIWETQYF
J gene: TRBJ2-5; V gene: TRBV19; CDR3 protein: CASSIGSSRETQYF
J gene: TRBJ2-2; V gene: TRBV19; CDR3 protein: CASSIVEVSAGELFF
J gene: TRBJ2-7; V gene: TRBV20-1; CDR3 protein: CSAVRTYLVEQYF
J gene: TRBJ2-2; V gene: TRBV14; CDR3 protein: CASSGFLRTGELFF